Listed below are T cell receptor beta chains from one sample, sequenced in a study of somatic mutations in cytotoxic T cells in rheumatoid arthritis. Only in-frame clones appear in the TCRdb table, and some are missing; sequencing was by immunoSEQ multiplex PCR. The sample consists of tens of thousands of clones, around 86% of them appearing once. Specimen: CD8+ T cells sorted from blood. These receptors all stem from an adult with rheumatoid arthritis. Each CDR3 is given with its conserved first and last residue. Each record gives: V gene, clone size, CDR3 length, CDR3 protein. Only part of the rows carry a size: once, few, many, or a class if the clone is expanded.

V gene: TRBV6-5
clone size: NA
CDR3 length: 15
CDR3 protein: CASRGGTSSYNEQFF

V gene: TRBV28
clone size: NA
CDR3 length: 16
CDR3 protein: CASSLGYTFQNQPQHF

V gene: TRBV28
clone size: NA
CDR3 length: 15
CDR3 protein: CASSLLASGGYEQYF

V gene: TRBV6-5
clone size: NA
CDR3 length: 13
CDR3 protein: CASRPRGGEKLFF

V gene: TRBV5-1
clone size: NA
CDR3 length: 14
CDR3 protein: CASSIGTAGNEQFF

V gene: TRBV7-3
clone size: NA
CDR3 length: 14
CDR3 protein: CASSSGTGPYEQYF

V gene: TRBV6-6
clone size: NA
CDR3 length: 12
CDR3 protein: CASSYTGDEQFF

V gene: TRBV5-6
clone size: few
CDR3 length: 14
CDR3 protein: CASSTRGVGSPLHF

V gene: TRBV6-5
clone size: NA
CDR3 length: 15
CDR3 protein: CASSYSSGTTYEQYF

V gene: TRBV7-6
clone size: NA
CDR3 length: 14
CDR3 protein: CASSPSGGRNEQFF

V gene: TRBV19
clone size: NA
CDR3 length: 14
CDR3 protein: CASSPGRGNYGYTF

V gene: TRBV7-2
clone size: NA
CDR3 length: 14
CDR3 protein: CASSLVRGPDTQYF

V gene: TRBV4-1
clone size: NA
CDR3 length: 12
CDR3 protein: CASSLGGDEQFF

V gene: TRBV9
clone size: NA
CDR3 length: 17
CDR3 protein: CASSVGAGENFLDTQYF

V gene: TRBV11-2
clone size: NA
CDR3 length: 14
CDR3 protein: CASSSEGGTGELFF

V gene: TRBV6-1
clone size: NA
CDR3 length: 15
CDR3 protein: CATSGTSASYNEQFF

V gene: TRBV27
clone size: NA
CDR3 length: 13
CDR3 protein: CASSLWGRNEQFF

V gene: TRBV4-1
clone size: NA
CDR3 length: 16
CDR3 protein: CASSQDPADSGNTIYF

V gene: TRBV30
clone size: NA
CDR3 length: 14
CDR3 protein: CAWSGTYRTYEQYF

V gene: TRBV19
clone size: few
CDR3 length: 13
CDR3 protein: CASANRGYYGYTF

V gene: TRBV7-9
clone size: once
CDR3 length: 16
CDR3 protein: CASSLGGSGSTDTQYF

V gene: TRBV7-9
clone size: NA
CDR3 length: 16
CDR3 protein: CASSRQGTTSYNEQFF